One and the same sample provided the 30 T cell receptor beta chains below, sequenced in a study of T cells in Graves' hyperthyroidism and ophthalmopathy. There were TCR beta CDR3 regions amplified from RNA transcripts. Initially, a first-round RT-PCR of the TCR CDR3 employed the HTBI primer set. TCRdb re-analysed the multiplex PCR reads in MiXCR, keeping a single row per CDR3 protein. Of approximately 610,000 distinct CDR3 sequences listed, roughly 14% are singletons. Sequencing was done on a sample of blood. The receptors come from a woman in her forties with Graves' ophthalmopathy.

In this sample, this clonotype turned up many times. The CDR3 reads CASSLGEAPNIQYF. CDR3 nucleotides: TGTGCCAGCAGCTTAGGGGAGGCTCCGAACATTCAGTACTTC. The rearrangement links TRBV7-2 to TRBJ2-4; maybe TRBD2 (6 bases). V was clipped by 1 base and J by 7 bases, with 11 bases between them. Germline CDR1 and CDR2: SGHTA and FQGNSA. The CDR3 loop spans 14 amino acids.

V and J are TRBV27 and TRBJ2-5; no reliable D call. In germline, CDR1 is MNHEY, CDR2 SMNVEV (reference sequence). The CDR3 totals 14 residues. Trimming removed 2 bases from V and 4 bases from J, with 11 bases in between. CDR3 DNA: TGTGCCAGCAGTTTAGTGGCCCCGGGAGAGACCCAGTACTTC. It is translated as CASSLVAPGETQYF.

This clonotype was seen repeatedly, ten times or more. The chain joins TRBV30 to TRBJ1-2, with D maybe TRBD1 (5 bases). The CDR3 length is 13 residues. Trimming shortened V by 2 bases and J by 4 bases, and 11 bases separated the two germline ends. Germline V lookup: CDR1 GTSNPN, CDR2 SVGIG (reference sequence). The CDR3 is CAWSWGRAYGYTF. In DNA, the CDR3 is TGTGCCTGGAGTTGGGGCAGAGCCTATGGCTACACCTTC.

The sample holds many counts of this clonotype. This chain uses TRBV28 with TRBJ2-5; weak D call: TRBD2 (5 bases). The V end lost 6 bases, the J end lost 7 bases, and 12 bases lay between the germline ends. The CDR3 is 12 residues long. The germline gives CDR1 MDHEN, CDR2 SYDVKM. CDR3 bases: TGTGCCAGCAGAATATTAGAGGGGACCCAGTACTTC. It codes for CASRILEGTQYF.

The sample holds many counts of this clonotype. The rearrangement joins TRBV29-1 to TRBJ2-7; a possible D gene is TRBD1 (5 bases). Germline loops: CDR1 SQVTM, CDR2 ANQGSEA. This CDR3 contains 12 residues. With 4 bases removed from V and 5 bases from J, the gap between germline ends came to 12 bases. Here the CDR3 reads CSVVAGNHEQYF. The CDR3, as DNA: TGCAGCGTTGTGGCAGGGAACCACGAGCAGTACTTC.

Ten or more counts support this clonotype. This sequence joins TRBV6-5 and TRBJ2-7; no clear D gene. The germline V and J ends were trimmed by 1 base and 2 bases, with 12 bases remaining between them. The CDR3 is made up of 15 amino acids. Germline CDR1 reads MNHEY; CDR2 reads SVGAGI. The CDR3 region has the DNA TGTGCCAGCAGTTACTTGGACCTTATTACCTACGAGCAGTACTTC. Translation: CASSYLDLITYEQYF.

Ten or more counts support this clonotype. The chain uses TRBV29-1 and TRBJ1-2, with a possible D match to TRBD1 (6 bases). With 3 bases removed from V and 8 bases from J, the gap between germline ends came to 13 bases. The CDR3 runs to 12 residues. Germline V gene data show CDR1 as SQVTM and CDR2 as ANQGSEA. Here the CDR3 reads CSVDPNREGYTF. DNA of the CDR3: TGCAGCGTTGACCCCAACAGGGAGGGCTACACCTTC.

This chain joins TRBV24-1 and TRBJ1-3; maybe TRBD1 (5 bases). CDR1 is KGHDR and CDR2 is SFDVKD in the germline V gene. V was clipped by 2 bases and J by 4 bases, with 8 bases between them. This CDR3 spans 14 amino acids. CDR3 amino acids: CATSDYGAGNTIYF. The CDR3 DNA is TGTGCCACCAGTGATTATGGGGCCGGAAACACCATATATTTT.

This clonotype was seen a handful of times. As the CDR3 is not closed by the conserved phenylalanine or tryptophan, this likely results from a read error. This chain connects TRBV18 to TRBJ1-1; D unresolved. The CDR3 loop spans 13 amino acids. Trimming pared 3 bases from V and 0 bases from J, leaving 5 bases between. Germline CDR1 is KGHSH and CDR2 is LQKENI. As DNA, the CDR3 is TGTGCCAGCTCACCCGGGATGAACACTGAAGCTTTCCTT. It encodes CASSPGMNTEAFL.

This clonotype was seen at least ten times. The chain recombines TRBV29-1 with TRBJ1-1, with TRBD1 matching 7 bases. The CDR3 is made up of 14 amino acids. Germline V lookup: CDR1 SQVTM, CDR2 ANQGSEA. V lost 4 bases, J lost 0 bases, and 5 bases stayed unmatched. CDR3 DNA sequence: TGCAGCGTTGTTGGGACAGACATGAACACTGAAGCTTTCTTT. Translated, it gives CSVVGTDMNTEAFF.

The gene calls are TRBV5-1 and TRBJ1-1; 11 bases match TRBD1. V lost 3 bases to trimming and J lost 5 bases; unmatched junction nucleotides: 6. The CDR3 extends over 15 amino acids. Germline lookup yields CDR1 SGHRS and CDR2 YFSETQ. CDR3 in amino acids: CASSSGQGDRTEAFF. The CDR3 coding sequence is TGCGCCAGCAGCTCGGGACAGGGGGATAGGACTGAAGCTTTCTTT.

This clonotype was detected ten times or more. J is TRBJ1-2 and V is TRBV24-1; a weak D match, TRBD1 (6 bases). The ends were cut back, 11 bases at V and 1 base at J, with 13 bases in the middle. Germline CDR1 and CDR2: KGHDR and SFDVKD. This CDR3 is built from 13 residues. CDR3 DNA: TGTGCCATCCAGGGGAAAAGTAACTATGGCTACACCTTC. Its protein is CAIQGKSNYGYTF.

The gene calls are TRBV12-3 or TRBV12-4 and TRBJ2-2; D might be TRBD1 (6 bases). The V and J ends lost 7 bases and 6 bases respectively, with 15 bases between them. This CDR3 comprises 14 residues. CDR3 DNA sequence: TGTGCCAGCACCCTGGGGGCAGGGCCCGGGGAGCTGTTTTTT. Its protein is CASTLGAGPGELFF.

This clonotype was observed at least ten times. J is TRBJ2-7 and V is TRBV20-1; D might be TRBD1 or TRBD2, each matching 5 bases. Germline CDR1 is DFQATT and CDR2 is SNEGSKA (reference sequence). V was shortened by 5 bases and J by 5 bases, with 16 bases between the two germline ends. This CDR3 comprises 13 residues. The CDR3 here is CSARNQRDDEQYF. Written as DNA, the CDR3 is TGCAGTGCTCGGAACCAAAGGGACGACGAGCAGTACTTC.

This clonotype was seen many times. The J gene is TRBJ2-7, the V gene TRBV9, with unresolved D. Germline CDR1 is SGDLS and CDR2 is YYNGEE. The CDR3 covers 14 residues. Between the trimmed V and J ends, which lost 4 bases and 0 bases, there was a span of 11 bases. The chain's CDR3 is CASSPDFLSYEQYF. CDR3 DNA sequence: TGTGCCAGCAGCCCAGACTTTCTCTCCTACGAGCAGTACTTC.

In this sample, this clonotype turned up many times. The J gene is TRBJ2-4, the V gene TRBV6-2 or TRBV6-3; TRBD1 aligns across 9 bases. This CDR3 has 15 residues. Trimming at V came to 6 bases and at J to 8 bases, leaving 11 bases not matched to a gene. Germline CDR1 and CDR2: MNHEY and SVGEGT. The CDR3 bases are TGTGCCAGCAGCCCAAAACAGGGGGCTGGAGACATTCAGTACTTC. This encodes CASSPKQGAGDIQYF.

The table lists this clonotype with many counts. This chain connects TRBV6-1 to TRBJ2-7, with D tentatively TRBD2 (6 bases). Germline V lookup: CDR1 MNHNS, CDR2 SASEGT. The CDR3 covers 15 residues. V was trimmed by 6 bases and J by 1 base, leaving 16 bases between them. The CDR3 here is CASSFYIGGSYEQYF. The CDR3, as DNA: TGTGCCAGCAGCTTTTATATCGGGGGTTCCTACGAGCAGTACTTC.

The chain uses TRBV7-9 and TRBJ2-5; a possible D gene is TRBD1 (6 bases). Germline V lookup: CDR1 SEHNR, CDR2 FQNEAQ (reference sequence). Trimming cost V 5 bases and J 3 bases, with 13 bases left between them. The CDR3 totals 14 residues. CDR3: CASSRQALKETQYF. The CDR3 nucleotides are TGTGCCAGCAGCCGACAGGCCTTAAAAGAGACCCAGTACTTC.

This clonotype was observed a handful of times. J is TRBJ2-2 and V is TRBV3-1, with TRBD2 matching over 8 bases. The CDR3 is made up of 14 amino acids. J lost 6 bases, V lost 8 bases, and 8 bases had no gene match. Germline CDR1 LGHDT, CDR2 YNNKEL (reference sequence). The DNA for the CDR3 is TGTGCCAGCGAGGTCGGGAGGGCCCCCGGGGAGCTGTTTTTT. Protein sequence: CASEVGRAPGELFF. The full variable domain, rest sourced from reference TRBV3-1 and TRBJ2-2, is DTAVSQTPKYLVTQMGNDKSIKCEQNLGHDTMYWYKQDSKKFLKIMFSYNNKELIINETVPNRFSPKSPDKAHLNLHINSLELGDSAVYFCASEVGRAPGELFFGEGSRLTVL.

A single count supports this clonotype. CDR3 sequence reads: CASRGPWTGGSSPLHF. In DNA, the CDR3 is TGTGCCAGCAGGGGGCCTTGGACAGGGGGAAGTTCACCCCTCCACTTT. V usage is TRBV28 and J usage is TRBJ1-6; TRBD1 agrees at 10 bases. CDR3 size: 16 residues. V lost 6 bases, J lost 9 bases, and 11 bases stayed unmatched. Germline V gives CDR1 MDHEN, CDR2 SYDVKM.

The V call is TRBV11-2, the J call TRBJ2-7; 9 positions match TRBD1. Germline loops: CDR1 SGHAT, CDR2 FQNNGV. V lost 5 bases, J lost 4 bases, and 12 bases stayed unmatched. This CDR3 contains 16 residues. CDR3 bases: TGTGCCAGCAGCCACGCCTCCGGGACAGGGAGTTACGAGCAGTACTTC. It specifies CASSHASGTGSYEQYF.

This clonotype was detected many times. This chain links TRBV25-1 with TRBJ1-1; D gene uncertain. The CDR3 has 11 amino acids. V lost 4 bases, J lost 7 bases, and 7 bases lay in between. The V gene's germline CDR1 is MGHDK and CDR2 SYGVNS. CDR3: CASSAYGEAFF. The CDR3 DNA is TGTGCCAGCAGTGCCTATGGTGAAGCTTTCTTT.

The genes are TRBV28 and TRBJ2-7; TRBD1 agrees at 10 bases. J was trimmed by 4 bases and V by 3 bases; bases with no gene match: 9. Germline V gene data show CDR1 as MDHEN and CDR2 as SYDVKM. This CDR3 has 16 amino acids. The CDR3 loop is CASSFRPDRGLYEQYF. The CDR3 coding sequence is TGTGCCAGCAGTTTTAGACCGGACAGGGGGTTATACGAGCAGTACTTC.

The chain carries TRBV4-1 and TRBJ2-6; D ambiguous. The CDR3 has 15 amino acids. Trimming pared 3 bases from V and 2 bases from J, leaving 8 bases between. Germline CDR1 reads MGHRA; CDR2 reads YSYEKL. CDR3 region: CASSQSFAGANVLTF. The CDR3 bases are TGCGCCAGCAGCCAGAGTTTCGCTGGGGCCAACGTCCTGACTTTC.

The CDR3 sequence is CASSLRGTGGETQYF. DNA for the CDR3: TGTGCCAGCAGCTTAAGAGGGACAGGGGGGGAGACCCAGTACTTC. This rearrangement joins TRBV7-3 to TRBJ2-5; TRBD1 aligns across 11 bases. The length of the CDR3 is 15 residues. V lost 1 base to trimming and J lost 5 bases; unmatched junction nucleotides: 3. The germline V gene has CDR1 SGHTA and CDR2 FQGTGA.

This clonotype occurred many times. This chain connects TRBV25-1 to TRBJ1-3, with TRBD1 matching 8 bases. The V segment lost 6 bases and the J segment 2 bases; nucleotides outside the gene matches: 0. This CDR3 comprises 13 residues. Germline CDR1 reads MGHDK; CDR2 reads SYGVNS. The CDR3 coding sequence is TGTGCCAGCAGCAGGGGGCCTGGAAACACCATATATTTT. Translation gives CASSRGPGNTIYF.

This clonotype came up many times. The V call is TRBV28, the J call TRBJ1-1; D remains unclear. This CDR3 contains 12 residues. Trimming removed 6 bases at V and 6 bases at J, with 11 bases between. Germline CDR1 and CDR2: MDHEN and SYDVKM. The CDR3 protein is CASRSRAPEAFF. The CDR3 nucleotides are TGTGCCAGCAGATCAAGGGCCCCTGAAGCTTTCTTT.

This clonotype was detected many times. The chain uses TRBV12-3 or TRBV12-4 and TRBJ1-6; D is unclear. The CDR3 totals 14 residues. V lost 3 bases and J lost 6, with 9 bases in between. CDR3: CASSFGVSNSPLHF. CDR3 in DNA: TGTGCCAGCAGTTTTGGCGTCAGTAATTCACCCCTCCACTTT.

This clonotype was detected ten times or more. The genes are TRBV6-5 and TRBJ1-1, with D maybe TRBD1 (6 bases). The CDR3 runs 15 residues. With 5 bases removed from V and 0 bases from J, the gap between germline ends came to 13 bases. CDR1 and CDR2 from the germline V gene are MNHEY and SVGAGI. CDR3 sequence: CASSPTGVMNTEAFF. Here the CDR3 DNA reads TGTGCCAGCAGTCCGACAGGAGTTATGAACACTGAAGCTTTCTTT.

The chain joins TRBV19 to TRBJ1-2; D possibly corresponds to TRBD1 (5 bases). Trimming removed 3 bases from V and 6 bases from J, with 11 bases in between. The germline V gene encodes CDR1 LNHDA and CDR2 SQIVND (reference sequence). The CDR3 has 13 amino acids. CDR3 amino acids: CASSISQDNGYTF. As DNA, the CDR3 is TGTGCCAGTAGTATCTCACAGGATAATGGCTACACCTTC.